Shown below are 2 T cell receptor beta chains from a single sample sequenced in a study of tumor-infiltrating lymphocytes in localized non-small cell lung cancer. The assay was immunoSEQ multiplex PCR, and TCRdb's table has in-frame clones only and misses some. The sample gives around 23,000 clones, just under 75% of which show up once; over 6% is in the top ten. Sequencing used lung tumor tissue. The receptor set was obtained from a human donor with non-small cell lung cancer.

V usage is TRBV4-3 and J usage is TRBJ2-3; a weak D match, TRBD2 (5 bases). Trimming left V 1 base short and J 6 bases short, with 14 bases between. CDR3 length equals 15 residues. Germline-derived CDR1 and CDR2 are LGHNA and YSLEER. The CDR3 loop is CASSQGLSFSDTQYF. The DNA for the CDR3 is TGCGCCAGCAGCCAAGGACTAAGCTTTTCGGATACGCAGTATTTT.

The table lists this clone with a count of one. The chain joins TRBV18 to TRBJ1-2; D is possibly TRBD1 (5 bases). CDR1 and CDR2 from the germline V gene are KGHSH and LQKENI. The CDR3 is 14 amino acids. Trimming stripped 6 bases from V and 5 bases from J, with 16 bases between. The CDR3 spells CASSLEGSSYGYTF. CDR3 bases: TGTGCCAGCTCCCTAGAGGGGAGTAGTTATGGCTACACCTTC.